This T cell receptor beta chain was captured in a study of CD8 T cells in Susac syndrome. The authors reverse transcribed about 0.45 to 1 ug RNA with random hexamers. With immunoSEQ multiplex PCR, TCR beta CDR3 was amplified across 54 Vbeta and 13 Jbeta. Each CDR3 protein gets one entry after TCRdb re-called the immunoSEQ multiplex PCR reads with MiXCR. The sample lists around 170,000 distinct CDR3 sequences, 90% to 97% occurring once. The junction had 9 bases not matched to a gene; V was cut back by 4 bases and J by 8 bases. The length of the CDR3 is 14 residues. The chain is built from TRBV23-1 and TRBJ1-2; 8 positions match TRBD1. TRBV23-1 counts as an open reading frame of uncertain function. The sequencing input was CD4+ T cells from PBMCs. The receptor's source is a human donor with Susac syndrome. The CDR3 sequence: CASSRGQGARGYTF. The CDR3 bases are TGCGCCAGCAGTCGGGGGCAGGGGGCGCGCGGCTACACCTTC.